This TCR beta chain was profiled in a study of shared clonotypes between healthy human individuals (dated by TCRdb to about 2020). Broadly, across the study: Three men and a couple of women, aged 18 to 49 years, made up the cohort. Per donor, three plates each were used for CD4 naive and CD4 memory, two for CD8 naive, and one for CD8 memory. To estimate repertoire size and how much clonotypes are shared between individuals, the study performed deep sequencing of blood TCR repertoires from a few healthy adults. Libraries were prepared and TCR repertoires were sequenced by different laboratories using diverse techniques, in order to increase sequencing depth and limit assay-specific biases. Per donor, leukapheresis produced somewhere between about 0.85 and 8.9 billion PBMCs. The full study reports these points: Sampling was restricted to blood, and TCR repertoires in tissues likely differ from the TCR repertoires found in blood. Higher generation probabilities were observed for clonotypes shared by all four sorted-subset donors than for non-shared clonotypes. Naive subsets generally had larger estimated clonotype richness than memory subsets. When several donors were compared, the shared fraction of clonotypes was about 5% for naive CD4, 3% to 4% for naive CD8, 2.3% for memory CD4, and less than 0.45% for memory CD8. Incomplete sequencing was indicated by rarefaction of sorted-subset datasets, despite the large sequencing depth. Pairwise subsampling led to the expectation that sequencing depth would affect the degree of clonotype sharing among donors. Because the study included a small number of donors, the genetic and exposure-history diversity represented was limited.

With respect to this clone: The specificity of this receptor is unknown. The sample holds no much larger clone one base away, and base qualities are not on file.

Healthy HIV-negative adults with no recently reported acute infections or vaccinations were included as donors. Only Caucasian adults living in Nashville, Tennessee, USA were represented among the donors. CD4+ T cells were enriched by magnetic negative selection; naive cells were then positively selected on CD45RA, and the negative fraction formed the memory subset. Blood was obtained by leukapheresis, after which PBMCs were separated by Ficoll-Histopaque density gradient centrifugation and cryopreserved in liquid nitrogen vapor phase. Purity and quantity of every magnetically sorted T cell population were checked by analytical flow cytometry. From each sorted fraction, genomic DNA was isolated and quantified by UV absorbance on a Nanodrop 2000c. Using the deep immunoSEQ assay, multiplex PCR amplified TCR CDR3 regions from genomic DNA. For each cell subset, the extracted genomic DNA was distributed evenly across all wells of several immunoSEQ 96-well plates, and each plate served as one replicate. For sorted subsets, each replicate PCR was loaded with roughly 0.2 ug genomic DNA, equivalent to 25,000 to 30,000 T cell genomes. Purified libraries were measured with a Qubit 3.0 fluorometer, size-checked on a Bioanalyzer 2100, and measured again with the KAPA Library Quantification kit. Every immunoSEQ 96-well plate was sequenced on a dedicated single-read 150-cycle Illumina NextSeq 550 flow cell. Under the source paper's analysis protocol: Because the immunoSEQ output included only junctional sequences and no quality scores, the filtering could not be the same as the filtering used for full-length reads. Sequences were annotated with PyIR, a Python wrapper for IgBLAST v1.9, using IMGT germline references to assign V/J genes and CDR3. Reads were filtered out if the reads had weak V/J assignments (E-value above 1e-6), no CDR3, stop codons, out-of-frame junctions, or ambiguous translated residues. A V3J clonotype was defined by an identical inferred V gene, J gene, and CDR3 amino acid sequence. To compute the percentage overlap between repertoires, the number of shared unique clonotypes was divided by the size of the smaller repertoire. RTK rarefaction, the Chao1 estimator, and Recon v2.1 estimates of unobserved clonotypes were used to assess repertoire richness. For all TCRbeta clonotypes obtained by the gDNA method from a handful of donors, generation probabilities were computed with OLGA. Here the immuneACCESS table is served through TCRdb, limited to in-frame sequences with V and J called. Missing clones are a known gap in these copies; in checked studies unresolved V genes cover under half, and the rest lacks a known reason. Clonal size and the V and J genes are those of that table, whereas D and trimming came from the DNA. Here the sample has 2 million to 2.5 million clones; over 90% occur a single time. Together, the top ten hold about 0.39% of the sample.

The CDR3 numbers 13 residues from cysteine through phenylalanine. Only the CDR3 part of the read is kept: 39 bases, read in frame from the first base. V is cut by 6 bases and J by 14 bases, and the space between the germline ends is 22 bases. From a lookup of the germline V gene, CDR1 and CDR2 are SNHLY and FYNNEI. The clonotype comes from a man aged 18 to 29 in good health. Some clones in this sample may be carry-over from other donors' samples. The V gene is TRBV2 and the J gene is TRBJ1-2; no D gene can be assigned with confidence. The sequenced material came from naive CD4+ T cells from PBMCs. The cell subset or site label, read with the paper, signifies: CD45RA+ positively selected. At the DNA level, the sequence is TGTGCCAGCAGCGGGCTGGAAGGTTCTGTCGATACCTTC. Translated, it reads CASSGLEGSVDTF.